Below are 29 T cell receptor beta chains sequenced from a single sample in a study of blood T cells in healthy people across ages. Together with a sample-barcoded 5' primer, a J-beta primer mix was included in a second PCR lasting roughly 6 to 12 cycles. In TCRdb, the 5' RACE reads were re-called with MiXCR into one record per CDR3 protein. The sample holds about 650,000 distinct CDR3 sequences; about 51% are singletons and the top ten take 13%. Source material: blood. The origin of the receptors is an elderly woman in good health.

The genes are TRBV20-1 and TRBJ2-7; tentative D call: TRBD2 (5 bases). The CDR3 covers 12 residues. Trimming removed 5 bases at V and 2 bases at J, with 10 bases between. CDR1 and CDR2 (germline): DFQATT, SNEGSKA (reference sequence). Here the CDR3 DNA reads TGCAGTGCTTGGACTTCGACCTACGAGCAGTACTTC. Translating gives CSAWTSTYEQYF.

For this clonotype: A much larger clone differs from this one at a single base, so this may be a read error. The V and J genes are TRBV30 and TRBJ2-3, with 7 bases that match TRBD1. Germline V gives CDR1 GTSNPN, CDR2 SVGIG (reference sequence). CDR3 length: 11 amino acids. In nucleotides, the CDR3 is TGTGCCCGGAGTCTCCAGGGGGCGCAGTATTTT. Protein product: CARSLQGAQYF.

This clonotype has ten or more counts. The J gene is TRBJ1-2, the V gene TRBV6-5; D is perhaps TRBD1 (5 bases). This CDR3 region has 13 residues. Germline CDR1 MNHEY, CDR2 SVGAGI. Trimming left V 4 bases short and J 1 base short, with 7 bases between. DNA of the CDR3: TGTGCCAGCAGTTCGACAGTTAACTATGGCTACACCTTC. Its protein is CASSSTVNYGYTF.

This clonotype was counted at least ten times. The J gene is TRBJ1-2, the V gene TRBV3-1; D is undetermined. Trimming removed 0 bases from V and 8 bases from J, with 13 bases in between. The CDR3 loop spans 14 amino acids. Germline assignment: CDR1 LGHDT and CDR2 YNNKEL (reference sequence). The CDR3 DNA reads as TGTGCCAGCAGCCAAGACCAGACGACGGGAGGCTACACCTTC. Protein: CASSQDQTTGGYTF. The entire variable domain, with the rest obtained from reference TRBV3-1 and TRBJ1-2, is as follows: DTAVSQTPKYLVTQMGNDKSIKCEQNLGHDTMYWYKQDSKKFLKIMFSYNNKELIINETVPNRFSPKSPDKAHLNLHINSLELGDSAVYFCASSQDQTTGGYTFGSGTRLTVV.

This clonotype was detected a few times. The CDR3 spells CSARIPAVNTEAFF. The CDR3 DNA reads as TGCAGTGCTAGGATCCCCGCGGTGAACACTGAAGCTTTCTTT. The chain employs TRBV20-1 and TRBJ1-1; D is ambiguous. The CDR3 spans 14 residues. Germline CDR1 reads DFQATT; CDR2 reads SNEGSKA (reference sequence). Trimming cost V 3 bases and J 0 bases, with 11 bases left between them.

This clonotype was recorded many times. J is TRBJ2-7 and V is TRBV10-1; D is unclear. The CDR3 length is 13 residues. The V and J ends lost 0 bases and 6 bases respectively, with 9 bases between them. The germline gives CDR1 WNHNN, CDR2 SYGVQD (reference sequence). The CDR3 nucleotides are TGCGCCAGCAGTGAGTCGTCAAGTACCGAGCAGTACTTC. Its protein is CASSESSSTEQYF.

Worth noting for this clonotype: With a much larger clone just one base away, this may be a read error. This CDR3 is CASSQAVSHNEQFF. CDR3 nucleotide sequence: TGCGCCAGCAGCCAAGCTGTGTCCCACAATGAGCAGTTCTTC. The chain combines TRBV4-1 with TRBJ2-1; D is uncertain. Trimming removed 1 base at V and 5 bases at J, with 9 bases between. Germline lookup yields CDR1 MGHRA and CDR2 YSYEKL. The CDR3 length is 14 residues.

The table lists this clonotype with a few counts. The chain recombines TRBV4-1 with TRBJ2-1; maybe TRBD2 (5 bases). The last part of the DNA fits TRBJ2-7 better; the J call may be wrong. Germline V gene sequence: CDR1 MGHRA, CDR2 YSYEKL. The CDR3 consists of 14 residues. The CDR3 region is CASSQASFGNEQYF. For the CDR3, the DNA is TGCGCCAGCAGCCAAGCATCCTTCGGGAATGAGCAGTACTTC.

For this clonotype: This could be a read error, since a much larger clone is one nucleotide away. This chain joins TRBV20-1 and TRBJ2-7; 11 bases map to TRBD2. The V segment lost 5 bases and the J segment 7 bases; nucleotides outside the gene matches: 7. There are 13 residues in the CDR3. Germline CDR1 is DFQATT and CDR2 is SNEGSKA (reference sequence). CDR3 DNA: TGCAGTGCTCCTAGCGGGGGGTACAATGAGCAGTACTTC. This gives the protein CSAPSGGYNEQYF.

This rearrangement joins TRBV5-1 to TRBJ2-7; the match to TRBD2 covers 8 bases. J was trimmed by 7 bases and V by 0 bases; bases with no gene match: 9. CDR3 length: 15 amino acids. Germline values: CDR1 SGHRS, CDR2 YFSETQ. CDR3 region: CASSLGAGEYNEQYF. As DNA, the CDR3 is TGCGCCAGCAGCTTGGGAGCGGGGGAGTACAATGAGCAGTACTTC.

Remarks on this clonotype: Being one base from a much bigger clone, this may be a read error. The genes are TRBV20-1 and TRBJ2-1, with D possibly being TRBD2 (6 bases). V was shortened by 0 bases and J by 10 bases, with 13 bases between the two germline ends. Per germline, CDR1 DFQATT and CDR2 SNEGSKA (reference sequence). This CDR3 is built from 13 residues. Here the CDR3 DNA reads TGCAGTGCTAGAGACCCTAGCGTCAAGGAGCAGTTCTTC. The encoded protein is CSARDPSVKEQFF.

The gene calls are TRBV5-1 and TRBJ2-1, with 9 nucleotides matching TRBD2. The tail of the sequence fits TRBJ2-7 better, so the J call may be wrong. The CDR3 consists of 18 residues. The V gene's germline CDR1 is SGHRS and CDR2 YFSETQ. This chain's CDR3 is CASSLYGPGLASYNEQYF. CDR3 DNA: TGCGCCAGCAGCTTGTACGGTCCGGGACTAGCATCCTACAATGAGCAGTACTTC.

With regard to this clonotype: A read error may be the cause here, since a much bigger clone is one base away. The chain links TRBV5-1 to TRBJ2-1; D tentatively reads TRBD1 or TRBD2 (6 bases each). CDR1 SGHRS and CDR2 YFSETQ come from the germline V gene. Deletions cut 2 bases from V and 5 bases from J, with 17 bases between. The CDR3 covers 16 residues. The CDR3: CASSFRRGATHNEQFF. CDR3 sequence (DNA): TGCGCCAGCAGCTTTCGAAGGGGGGCTACCCACAATGAGCAGTTCTTC. Filled out from reference TRBV5-1 and TRBJ2-1, the complete variable domain reads KAGVTQTPRYLIKTRGQQVTLSCSPISGHRSVSWYQQTPGQGLQFLFEYFSETQRNKGNFPGRFSGRQFSNSRSEMNVSTLELGDSALYLCASSFRRGATHNEQFFGPGTRLTVL.

This clonotype was recorded a few times. CDR3 DNA: TGTGCCAGCAGCTCCGCCATAAGTGGGGCCAACGTCCTGACTTTC. Translating gives CASSSAISGANVLTF. The chain recombines TRBV7-2 with TRBJ2-6; D is unresolved. The CDR3 loop spans 15 amino acids. The V and J ends lost 4 bases and 3 bases respectively, with 10 bases between them. CDR1 and CDR2 from the germline V gene are SGHTA and FQGNSA.

This clonotype was found a few times. The chain recombines TRBV4-2 with TRBJ2-1; D is ambiguous. Trimming removed 2 bases from V and 0 bases from J, with 5 bases in between. This CDR3 has 14 amino acids. Germline V lookup: CDR1 LGHNA, CDR2 YNFKEQ. DNA for the CDR3: TGTGCCAGCAGCCAACCTGACTCCTACAATGAGCAGTTCTTC. Protein sequence: CASSQPDSYNEQFF.

This sequence joins TRBV5-4 and TRBJ1-5; the D is unclear. The CDR3 covers 14 residues. CDR1 is SGHNT and CDR2 is YYREEE in the germline V gene (reference sequence). V lost 5 bases and J 6 bases, leaving 15 bases between the germline ends. The CDR3 here is CASSLNPMGQPQHF. DNA of the CDR3: TGTGCCAGCAGTTTGAACCCAATGGGTCAGCCCCAGCATTTT.

This clonotype was found many times. The rearrangement links TRBV6-6 to TRBJ1-6; D is possibly TRBD1 (5 bases). The V gene lost 2 bases and the J gene lost 0 bases, with 11 bases spanning the gap. The CDR3 extends over 17 amino acids. Germline V CDR1 and CDR2: MNHNY, SVGAGI (reference sequence). CDR3 residues: CASSYRGRSSYNSPLHF. As DNA, the CDR3 is TGTGCCAGCAGTTACAGGGGCAGAAGCTCCTATAATTCACCCCTCCACTTT.

V and J are TRBV4-1 and TRBJ2-1; a weak D match, TRBD2 (6 bases). Trimming removed 0 bases at V and 5 bases at J, with 17 bases between. This CDR3 contains 17 residues. Germline-derived CDR1 and CDR2 are MGHRA and YSYEKL. The CDR3 loop reads CASSQEAAGIRNNEQFF. CDR3 in DNA: TGCGCCAGCAGCCAAGAAGCGGCGGGGATAAGGAACAATGAGCAGTTCTTC.

The chain has TRBV6-5 and TRBJ1-4; 8 positions agree with TRBD1. Germline assignment: CDR1 MNHEY and CDR2 SVGAGI. This CDR3 is 15 amino acids long. The J segment lost 3 bases and the V segment lost 6 bases, leaving 6 bases of the junction unmatched. CDR3 residues: CASRDRGFANEKLFF. The CDR3 DNA reads TGTGCCAGCAGAGACAGGGGCTTCGCTAATGAAAAACTGTTTTTT.

The chain couples TRBV7-9 to TRBJ2-1; a possible D gene is TRBD1 (6 bases). Germline V gives CDR1 SEHNR, CDR2 FQNEAQ (reference sequence). The length of the CDR3 is 13 residues. Trimming took 8 bases from V and 6 from J, leaving 14 bases between them. Written as DNA, the CDR3 is TGTGCCAGCGGCAGGGGCTTTTCCAATGAGCAGTTCTTC. It translates to CASGRGFSNEQFF.

This clonotype occurred a few times. The rearrangement uses TRBV27 and TRBJ2-7; 7 bases are shared with TRBD2. The CDR3 has 16 amino acids. Germline V gives CDR1 MNHEY, CDR2 SMNVEV (reference sequence). Trimming at V came to 0 bases and at J to 3 bases, leaving 8 bases not matched to a gene. CDR3 sequence reads: CASSLSIGREFYEQYF. In DNA form, the CDR3 reads TGTGCCAGCAGTTTATCAATAGGGCGGGAGTTCTACGAGCAGTACTTC.

This chain links TRBV20-1 with TRBJ1-2, with 7 nucleotides matching TRBD1. The CDR3 runs 17 residues. Germline CDR1 is DFQATT and CDR2 is SNEGSKA (reference sequence). With 0 bases clipped from V and 2 bases from J, the junction kept 12 bases outside the gene matches. CDR3 loop: CSARDPRTGSANYGYTF. CDR3 in DNA: TGCAGTGCTAGAGATCCTAGGACAGGATCTGCCAACTATGGCTACACCTTC.

This clonotype was observed a single time. V usage is TRBV20-1 and J usage is TRBJ2-7, with a weak D call TRBD2 (5 bases). This CDR3 has 14 residues. V lost 8 bases and J 0 bases, leaving 17 bases between the germline ends. Per the germline V gene, CDR1 is DFQATT and CDR2 is SNEGSKA (reference sequence). CDR3 protein: CSSGEGFSSYEQYF. The CDR3 DNA is TGCAGTTCCGGGGAAGGGTTCAGCTCCTACGAGCAGTACTTC.

In this sample, this clonotype turned up many times. This chain links TRBV7-3 with TRBJ2-3; possible D gene TRBD2, 6 bases. The CDR3 runs to 15 residues. V was cut by 8 bases and J by 4 bases, with 19 bases left in between. The germline V gene has CDR1 SGHTA and CDR2 FQGTGA. This CDR3 reads CASAPEGRTSDTQYF. The CDR3 DNA sequence: TGTGCCAGCGCCCCTGAGGGGAGGACATCAGATACGCAGTATTTT.

This clonotype was observed at least ten times. The chain has TRBV5-1 and TRBJ2-1; possibly TRBD1 for D (6 bases). This CDR3 region has 15 residues. The V gene lost 5 bases and the J gene lost 0 bases, with 12 bases spanning the gap. Germline loops: CDR1 SGHRS, CDR2 YFSETQ. CDR3: CASSQGPSSYNEQFF. CDR3 nucleotides: TGCGCCAGCAGTCAGGGGCCGAGCTCCTACAATGAGCAGTTCTTC.

This clonotype was counted a few times. It may be a read error: a sequence one base away is much more abundant. The chain uses TRBV5-1 and TRBJ2-5, with D possibly matching TRBD1 (5 bases). CDR1 is SGHRS and CDR2 is YFSETQ in the germline V gene. CDR3 length: 14 residues. Trimming removed 5 bases at V and 11 bases at J, with 22 bases between. As DNA, the CDR3 is TGCGCCAGCAGTCAGGGTGGTGAGCACAATGAGCAGTACTTC. This encodes CASSQGGEHNEQYF.

By proportion, this clonotype is medium-sized. This chain uses TRBV2 with TRBJ1-6, with 10 bases aligning to TRBD1. The CDR3 consists of 15 residues. From germline, CDR1 is SNHLY and CDR2 FYNNEI. After removal of 4 bases from V and 5 bases from J, the junction contained 2 bases not matched to a gene. The CDR3 coding sequence is TGTGCCAGCAGTGGGACAGGGGGTAATAATTCACCCCTCCACTTT. Encoded protein: CASSGTGGNNSPLHF.

CDR3 nucleotides: TGCAGCGTTGAGGGGGTGACCTGGACAGGGCCCACAGATACGCAGTATTTT. This gives the protein CSVEGVTWTGPTDTQYF. V and J are TRBV29-1 and TRBJ2-3; TRBD1 matches 8 bases. The CDR3 length is 17 residues. Germline V gene sequence: CDR1 SQVTM, CDR2 ANQGSEA. Trimming at V came to 3 bases and at J to 2 bases, leaving 13 bases not matched to a gene.

On this clonotype itself: Compared with germline, one end of the junction differs, possibly owing to a read error. The CDR3 bases are TGTGCCAGCAGTGAGACGGGACGGCTCACAGATGCGCAGTATTTT. It specifies CASSETGRLTDAQYF. The V gene is TRBV2, the J gene TRBJ2-3; D is tentatively TRBD1 or TRBD2 (5 bases each). The CDR3 loop spans 15 amino acids. Germline V gives CDR1 SNHLY, CDR2 FYNNEI.